This T cell receptor (beta chain) was captured by sequencing in a study of radiation and T cells in renal cell carcinoma. Assay used: immunoSEQ multiplex PCR; TCRdb lists only in-frame clones, some missing. The table shows 150,000 to 200,000 clones, with 88% occurring only once. This sample's time point: blood 4 weeks post-SBRT, at nephrectomy. Described treatment: 15 Gy SBRT to primary tumor, nephrectomy 4 weeks later. Germline CDR1 is KGHSH and CDR2 is LQKENI. This CDR3 spans 11 amino acids. V was cut by 5 bases and J by 7 bases, with 9 bases left in between. Sequences were derived from blood, sampled from a patient whose treatment included radiotherapy and nephrectomy. This chain joins TRBV18 and TRBJ2-7; the D is unclear. This clonotype was obtained from a woman aged 45-59 years with renal cell carcinoma. This chain's CDR3 is CASSVGWEQYF. The CDR3 DNA sequence: TGTGCCAGCTCAGTCGGATGGGAGCAGTACTTC.